These 18 T cell receptor beta chains originate from one sample sequenced in a study of T-cell memory formation after mild COVID-19. TCRdb reanalysed the 5' RACE reads using MiXCR and keeps one entry per CDR3 protein. The repertoire holds about 210,000 distinct CDR3 sequences, with approximately 30% as singletons. What was sequenced was PBMCs or a T cell subset sorted from them (not recorded which). The receptors come from an adult woman who had mild COVID-19 (a few samples of this study predate the infection). Cell type and time point are not known.

The chain links TRBV5-1 to TRBJ2-1; a weak D match, TRBD1 (8 bases). There are 14 residues in the CDR3. Germline V gives CDR1 SGHRS, CDR2 YFSETQ. V lost 6 bases to trimming and J lost 1 base, with 11 bases between them. The CDR3 loop reads CASKQGGSYNEQFF. CDR3 DNA: TGCGCCAGCAAACAGGGGGGGTCCTACAATGAGCAGTTCTTC.

The chain couples TRBV7-9 to TRBJ1-2; TRBD1 agrees at 9 bases. The CDR3 length is 13 residues. Trimming at V came to 0 bases and at J to 8 bases, leaving 1 base not matched to a gene. Per the germline V gene, CDR1 is SEHNR and CDR2 is FQNEAQ (reference sequence). The CDR3 nucleotides read TGTGCCAGCAGCTTAGCGGGACAGGGAGGCTACACCTTC. Translation: CASSLAGQGGYTF.

The V gene is TRBV7-6, the J gene TRBJ1-4; no firm D call. Germline V gene sequence: CDR1 SGHVS, CDR2 FNYEAQ. Trimming removed 1 base from V and 0 bases from J, with 6 bases in between. The CDR3 runs to 15 residues. The CDR3 sequence: CASSLGASTNEKLFF. The CDR3 DNA reads TGTGCCAGCAGCTTAGGGGCGTCAACTAATGAAAAACTGTTTTTT.

This clonotype appeared a few times. The rearrangement uses TRBV4-1 and TRBJ2-7; D uncertain. The V end lost 1 base, the J end lost 2 bases, and 12 bases lay between the germline ends. The CDR3 contains 15 residues. Germline V lookup: CDR1 MGHRA, CDR2 YSYEKL. This CDR3 is CASSQVEGPTYEQYF. The CDR3 DNA is TGCGCCAGCAGCCAAGTAGAAGGGCCGACCTACGAGCAGTACTTC.

This chain joins TRBV7-9 and TRBJ2-5; D not resolved. Germline V CDR1 and CDR2: SEHNR, FQNEAQ (reference sequence). The length of the CDR3 is 12 residues. The germline V and J ends were trimmed by 6 bases and 0 bases, with 5 bases remaining between them. CDR3: CASRLNQETQYF. CDR3 DNA sequence: TGTGCCAGCAGACTCAACCAAGAGACCCAGTACTTC.

This clonotype was recorded a few times. J is TRBJ2-3 and V is TRBV5-1, with D uncertain. The germline CDR1 and CDR2 sequences are SGHRS and YFSETQ. There are 16 residues in the CDR3. V was trimmed by 0 bases and J by 2 bases, leaving 13 bases between them. In DNA, the CDR3 is TGCGCCAGCAGCTTGGCCTTGGCAGTCAACACAGATACGCAGTATTTT. Protein sequence: CASSLALAVNTDTQYF.

The CDR3 sequence: CASSLVVGVSSYEQYF. The CDR3 bases are TGCGCCAGCAGCCTTGTGGTAGGGGTTAGCTCCTACGAGCAGTACTTC. The V and J genes are TRBV5-1 and TRBJ2-7; D might be TRBD1 (5 bases). The V gene lost 4 bases and the J gene lost 0 bases, with 17 bases spanning the gap. The CDR3 is 16 amino acids. From germline, CDR1 is SGHRS and CDR2 YFSETQ.

This clonotype occurred a few times. This sequence joins TRBV3-1 and TRBJ1-4; D might be TRBD1 (5 bases). V was shortened by 3 bases and J by 5 bases, with 16 bases between the two germline ends. The CDR3 extends over 16 amino acids. Looked up from germline, CDR1 is LGHDT and CDR2 is YNNKEL (reference sequence). The CDR3: CASSQAGGTANEKLFF. The CDR3 region has the DNA TGTGCCAGCAGCCAGGCGGGCGGGACCGCGAATGAAAAACTGTTTTTT.

The V and J genes are TRBV19 and TRBJ1-1; D is uncertain. Trimming left V 1 base short and J 1 base short, with 7 bases between. The germline CDR1 and CDR2 sequences are LNHDA and SQIVND (reference sequence). The CDR3 length is 14 residues. CDR3 loop: CASSIAAENTEAFF. In DNA form, the CDR3 reads TGTGCCAGTAGTATAGCGGCAGAGAACACTGAAGCTTTCTTT.

This chain connects TRBV13 to TRBJ2-7; D remains ambiguous. Germline CDR1 is PRHDT and CDR2 is FYEKMQ (reference sequence). This CDR3 comprises 12 residues. The V gene lost 3 bases and the J gene lost 6 bases, with 9 bases spanning the gap. CDR3 bases: TGTGCCAGCAGCTTCTTCCCCCGCGAGCAGTACTTC. The encoded protein is CASSFFPREQYF.

In this sample, this clonotype turned up a few times. This chain uses TRBV12-3 or TRBV12-4 with TRBJ2-2; D is perhaps TRBD1 or TRBD2 (5 bases each). The CDR3 is 17 amino acids. Trimming left V 8 bases short and J 1 base short, with 20 bases between. CDR3 in DNA: TGTGCCAGCGGAGTTAACCGGGACCGTGGGAACACCGGGGAGCTGTTTTTT. It yields the protein CASGVNRDRGNTGELFF.

This clonotype was observed a handful of times. The genes are TRBV5-6 and TRBJ2-5; D possibly matches TRBD1 or TRBD2 (6 bases each). The germline CDR1 and CDR2 sequences are SGHDT and YYEEEE. This CDR3 has 15 amino acids. V lost 2 bases and J 4 bases, leaving 15 bases between the germline ends. Here the CDR3 reads CASSLRRGRRETQYF. For the CDR3, the DNA is TGTGCCAGCAGCTTACGACGGGGGCGGCGAGAGACCCAGTACTTC.

The J gene is TRBJ1-1, the V gene TRBV7-9, with 8 nucleotides matching TRBD1. Germline CDR1 SEHNR, CDR2 FQNEAQ (reference sequence). This CDR3 region has 17 residues. Germline trimming cut 3 bases from V and 1 base from J; bases unmatched to any gene: 10. Written as DNA, the CDR3 is TGTGCCAGCAGCTTCCCTCGACAGGGGACAGCGAACACTGAAGCTTTCTTT. The encoded protein is CASSFPRQGTANTEAFF.

The J gene is TRBJ2-7, the V gene TRBV3-1; D is undetermined. V lost 1 base, J lost 4 bases, and 11 bases lay in between. Looked up from germline, CDR1 is LGHDT and CDR2 is YNNKEL (reference sequence). The length of the CDR3 is 14 residues. This chain's CDR3 is CASSQGNGLYEQYF. The DNA for the CDR3 is TGTGCCAGCAGCCAAGGAAACGGGTTGTACGAGCAGTACTTC.

CDR3 residues: CASSPGGNYGYTF. The CDR3 DNA is TGTGCCAGCAGCCCGGGGGGAAACTATGGCTACACCTTC. The rearrangement joins TRBV11-2 to TRBJ1-2; possibly TRBD1 for D (5 bases). This CDR3 contains 13 residues. Trimming stripped 5 bases from V and 2 bases from J, with 9 bases between. Germline loops: CDR1 SGHAT, CDR2 FQNNGV.

This clonotype was detected only once. The chain recombines TRBV20-1 with TRBJ1-1, with no clear D. Trimming cost V 0 bases and J 1 base, with 9 bases left between them. The V gene's germline CDR1 is DFQATT and CDR2 SNEGSKA (reference sequence). The CDR3 extends over 14 amino acids. This CDR3 reads CSARDGRPNTEAFF. The CDR3 DNA is TGCAGTGCTAGAGACGGCAGACCGAACACTGAAGCTTTCTTT.

This clonotype has more than one count but fewer than ten. The chain has TRBV5-1 and TRBJ2-3; 7 bases match TRBD2. The CDR3 length is 17 residues. The V and J ends lost 4 bases and 0 bases, in that order; junction bases with no gene match: 11. Per germline, CDR1 SGHRS and CDR2 YFSETQ. CDR3 DNA sequence: TGCGCCAGCAGCATGGTGGCGGCGGGAGTTAGCACAGATACGCAGTATTTT. Its translation: CASSMVAAGVSTDTQYF. Based on the CDR3 plus reference TRBV5-1 and TRBJ2-3, the full variable domain is KAGVTQTPRYLIKTRGQQVTLSCSPISGHRSVSWYQQTPGQGLQFLFEYFSETQRNKGNFPGRFSGRQFSNSRSEMNVSTLELGDSALYLCASSMVAAGVSTDTQYFGPGTRLTVL.

The V and J genes are TRBV6-5 and TRBJ2-7, with 9 bases identical to TRBD2. V lost 5 bases, J lost 3 bases, and 8 bases stayed unmatched. The CDR3 extends over 15 amino acids. The V gene's germline CDR1 is MNHEY and CDR2 SVGAGI. The CDR3 nucleotides are TGTGCCAGCAGTCCTAGCGGGATCAGCTACTACGAGCAGTACTTC. As protein: CASSPSGISYYEQYF.